A single sample is the source of the 5 T cell receptor beta chains below, sequenced in a study of T-cell reconstitution after alpha-beta-depleted transplantation in children. Preparation of the TCRbeta library involved a method that used unique molecular identifiers. TCRdb re-called the PCR reads through MiXCR, storing one row per CDR3 protein. This table has about 590,000 distinct CDR3 sequences, 10% to 15% appearing once. The source material was PBMCs, mostly from graft donor cells, sampled 360 days after TCRalphabeta/CD19-depleted stem cell transplant. The origin of the receptors is a male patient between 10 and 17 years old who had a stem cell transplant for acute myeloid leukemia, so the T cells may come from the graft donor.

CDR3 in DNA: TGCAGTGCTAGACGAGCGGGAGGGCCTGGGACCCAGTACTTC. This gives the protein CSARRAGGPGTQYF. The chain recombines TRBV20-1 with TRBJ2-5; 10 bases fit TRBD2. J lost 7 bases, V lost 2 bases, and 7 bases had no gene match. Germline V lookup: CDR1 DFQATT, CDR2 SNEGSKA (reference sequence). The CDR3 is 14 amino acids.

This clonotype was found many times. This chain links TRBV7-9 with TRBJ2-7, with 7 bases fitting TRBD2. CDR1 and CDR2 (germline): SEHNR, FQNEAQ (reference sequence). V lost 1 base, J lost 10 bases, and 7 bases stayed unmatched. The CDR3 covers 13 residues. Here the CDR3 reads CASSLDWLADQYF. The CDR3 coding sequence is TGTGCCAGCAGCTTAGATTGGCTAGCGGACCAGTACTTC. The variable domain in full, with the rest retrieved from reference TRBV7-9 and TRBJ2-7, is DTGVSQNPRHKITKRGQNVTFRCDPISEHNRLYWYRQTLGQGPEFLTYFQNEAQLEKSRLLSDRFSAERPKGSFSTLEIQRTEQGDSAMYLCASSLDWLADQYFGPGTRLTVT.

This clonotype was seen repeatedly, ten times or more. This chain links TRBV7-2 with TRBJ2-3; the D gene is possibly TRBD1 (5 bases). V shed 3 bases and J shed 6 bases, with 16 bases lying between them. The CDR3 loop spans 15 amino acids. Germline assignment: CDR1 SGHTA and CDR2 FQGNSA. CDR3: CASSFVQGARDTQYF. Written as DNA, the CDR3 is TGTGCCAGCAGCTTCGTTCAAGGGGCAAGGGATACGCAGTATTTT.

A few counts support this clonotype. This chain uses TRBV6-2 or TRBV6-3 with TRBJ1-4; D ambiguous. Between the trimmed V and J ends, which lost 5 bases and 3 bases, there was a span of 10 bases. There are 14 residues in the CDR3. Germline V gives CDR1 MNHEY, CDR2 SVGEGT. The CDR3 nucleotides read TGTGCCAGCAGTCGCGACGCCTCTAATGAAAAACTGTTTTTT. Encoded protein: CASSRDASNEKLFF.

The chain carries TRBV2 and TRBJ2-7; D remains unclear. The CDR3 has 12 residues. Germline CDR1 is SNHLY and CDR2 is FYNNEI. Deletions cut 6 bases from V and 2 bases from J, with 8 bases between. The DNA for the CDR3 is TGTGCCAGCAGCAGATCGGCCTACGAGCAGTACTTC. It encodes CASSRSAYEQYF.